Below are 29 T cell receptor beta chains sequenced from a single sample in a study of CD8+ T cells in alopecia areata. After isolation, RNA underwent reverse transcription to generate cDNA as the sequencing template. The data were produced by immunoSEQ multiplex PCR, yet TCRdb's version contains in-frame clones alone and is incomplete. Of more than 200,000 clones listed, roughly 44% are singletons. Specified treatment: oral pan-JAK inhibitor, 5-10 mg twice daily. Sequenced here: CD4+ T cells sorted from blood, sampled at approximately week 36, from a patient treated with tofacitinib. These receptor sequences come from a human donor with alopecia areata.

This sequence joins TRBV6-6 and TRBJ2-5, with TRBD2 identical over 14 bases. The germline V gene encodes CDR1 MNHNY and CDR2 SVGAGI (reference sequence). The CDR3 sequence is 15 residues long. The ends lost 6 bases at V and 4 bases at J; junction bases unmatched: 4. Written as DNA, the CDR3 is TGTGCCAGCAGCCCGGGACTAGCGGGAGCAGAGACCCAGTACTTC. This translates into CASSPGLAGAETQYF.

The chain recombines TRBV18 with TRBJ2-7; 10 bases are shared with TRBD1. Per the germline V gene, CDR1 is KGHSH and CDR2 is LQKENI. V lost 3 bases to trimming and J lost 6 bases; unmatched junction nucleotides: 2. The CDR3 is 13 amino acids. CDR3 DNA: TGTGCCAGCTCACCGGACAGGGGGAGCGAGCAGTACTTC. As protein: CASSPDRGSEQYF.

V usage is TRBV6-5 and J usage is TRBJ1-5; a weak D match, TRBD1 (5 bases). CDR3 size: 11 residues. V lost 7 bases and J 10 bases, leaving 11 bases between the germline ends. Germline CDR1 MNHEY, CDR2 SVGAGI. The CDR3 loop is CASTRAGPQHF. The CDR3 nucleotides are TGTGCCAGCACCAGGGCTGGACCCCAGCATTTT.

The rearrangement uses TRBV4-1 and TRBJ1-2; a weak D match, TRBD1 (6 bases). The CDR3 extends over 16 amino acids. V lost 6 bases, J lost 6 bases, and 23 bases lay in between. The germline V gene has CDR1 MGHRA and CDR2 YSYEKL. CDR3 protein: CASSPNQGTNSDGYTF. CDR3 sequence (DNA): TGCGCCAGCAGTCCCAACCAGGGGACCAACTCCGATGGCTACACCTTC.

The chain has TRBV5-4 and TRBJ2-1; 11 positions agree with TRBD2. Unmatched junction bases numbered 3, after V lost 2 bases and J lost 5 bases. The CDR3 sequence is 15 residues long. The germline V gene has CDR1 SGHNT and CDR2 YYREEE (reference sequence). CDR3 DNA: TGTGCCAGCAGCTTCACTAGCGGGGGAAACAATGAGCAGTTCTTC. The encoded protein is CASSFTSGGNNEQFF.

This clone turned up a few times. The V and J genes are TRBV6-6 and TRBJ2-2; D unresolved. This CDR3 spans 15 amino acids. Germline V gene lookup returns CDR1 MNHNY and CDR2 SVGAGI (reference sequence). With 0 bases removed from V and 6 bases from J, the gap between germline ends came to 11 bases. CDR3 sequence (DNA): TGTGCCAGCAGTTACTCGAATATGGGTTCCGGGGAGCTGTTTTTT. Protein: CASSYSNMGSGELFF.

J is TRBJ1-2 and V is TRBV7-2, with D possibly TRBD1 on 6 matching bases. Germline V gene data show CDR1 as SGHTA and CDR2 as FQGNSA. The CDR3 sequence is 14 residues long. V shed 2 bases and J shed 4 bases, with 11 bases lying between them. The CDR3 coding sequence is TGTGCCAGCAGCTTATCAGGGGCGGTCTATGGCTACACCTTC. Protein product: CASSLSGAVYGYTF. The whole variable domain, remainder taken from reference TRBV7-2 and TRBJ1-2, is GAGVSQSPSNKVTEKGKDVELRCDPISGHTALYWYRQSLGQGLEFLIYFQGNSAPDKSGLPSDRFSAERTGGSVSTLTIQRTQQEDSAVYLCASSLSGAVYGYTFGSGTRLTVV.

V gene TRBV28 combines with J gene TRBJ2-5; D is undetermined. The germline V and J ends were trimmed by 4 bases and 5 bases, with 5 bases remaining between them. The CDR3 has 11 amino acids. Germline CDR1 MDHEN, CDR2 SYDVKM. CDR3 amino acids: CASSSGETQYF. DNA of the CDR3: TGTGCCAGCAGTTCCGGGGAGACCCAGTACTTC.

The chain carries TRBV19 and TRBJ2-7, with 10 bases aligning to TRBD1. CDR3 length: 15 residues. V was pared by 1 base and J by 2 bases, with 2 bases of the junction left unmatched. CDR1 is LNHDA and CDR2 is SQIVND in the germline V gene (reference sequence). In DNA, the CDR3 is TGTGCCAGTAGTATAGCGGACAGGGGGACCTACGAGCAGTACTTC. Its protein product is CASSIADRGTYEQYF.

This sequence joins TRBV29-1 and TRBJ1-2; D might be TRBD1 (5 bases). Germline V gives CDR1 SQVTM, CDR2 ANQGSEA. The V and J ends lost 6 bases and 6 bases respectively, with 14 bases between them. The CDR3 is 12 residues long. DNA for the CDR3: TGCAGCGTCGACCCGGGGGTAGATGGCTACACCTTC. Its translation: CSVDPGVDGYTF.

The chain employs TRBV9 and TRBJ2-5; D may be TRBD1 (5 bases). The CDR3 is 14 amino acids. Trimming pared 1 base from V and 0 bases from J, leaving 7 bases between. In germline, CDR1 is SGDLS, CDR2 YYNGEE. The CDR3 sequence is CASSVKGYQETQYF. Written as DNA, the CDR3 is TGTGCCAGCAGCGTAAAGGGGTACCAAGAGACCCAGTACTTC.

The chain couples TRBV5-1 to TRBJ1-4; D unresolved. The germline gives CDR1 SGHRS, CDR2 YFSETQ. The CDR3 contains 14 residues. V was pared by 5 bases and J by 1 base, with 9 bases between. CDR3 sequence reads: CASSPGKTNEKLFF. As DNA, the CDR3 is TGCGCCAGCAGTCCTGGAAAAACTAATGAAAAACTGTTTTTT.

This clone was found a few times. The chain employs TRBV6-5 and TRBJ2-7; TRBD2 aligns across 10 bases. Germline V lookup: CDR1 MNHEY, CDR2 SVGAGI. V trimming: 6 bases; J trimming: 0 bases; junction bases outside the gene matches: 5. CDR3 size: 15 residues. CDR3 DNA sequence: TGTGCCAGCAGAAGGACTAGCGGCACCTCCTACGAGCAGTACTTC. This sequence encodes CASRRTSGTSYEQYF.

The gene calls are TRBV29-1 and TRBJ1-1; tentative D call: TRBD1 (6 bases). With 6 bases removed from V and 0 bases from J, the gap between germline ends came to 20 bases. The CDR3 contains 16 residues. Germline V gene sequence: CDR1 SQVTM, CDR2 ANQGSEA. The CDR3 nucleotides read TGCAGCGTCCCCACCCCCGGGACAAGAATGAACACTGAAGCTTTCTTT. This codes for CSVPTPGTRMNTEAFF.

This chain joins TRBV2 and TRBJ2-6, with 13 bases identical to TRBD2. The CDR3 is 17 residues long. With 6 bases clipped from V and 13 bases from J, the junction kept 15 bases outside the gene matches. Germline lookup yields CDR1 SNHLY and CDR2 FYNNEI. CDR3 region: CASSPGTSGTVGPVLTF. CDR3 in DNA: TGTGCCAGCAGCCCCGGGACTAGCGGGACCGTTGGCCCTGTCCTGACTTTC.

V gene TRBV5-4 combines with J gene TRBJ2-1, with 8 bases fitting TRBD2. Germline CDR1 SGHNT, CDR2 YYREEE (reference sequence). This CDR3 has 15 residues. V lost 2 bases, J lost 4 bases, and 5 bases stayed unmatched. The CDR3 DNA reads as TGTGCCAGCAGCTTAGATCAGCGGGAGTACAATGAGCAGTTCTTC. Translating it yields CASSLDQREYNEQFF. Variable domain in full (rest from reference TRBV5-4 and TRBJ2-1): ETGVTQSPTHLIKTRGQQVTLRCSSQSGHNTVSWYQQALGQGPQFIFQYYREEENGRGNFPPRFSGLQFPNYSSELNVNALELDDSALYLCASSLDQREYNEQFFGPGTRLTVL.

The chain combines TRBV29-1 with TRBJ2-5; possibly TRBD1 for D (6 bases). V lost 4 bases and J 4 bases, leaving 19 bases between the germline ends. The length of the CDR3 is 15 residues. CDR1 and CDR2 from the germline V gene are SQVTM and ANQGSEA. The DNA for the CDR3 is TGCAGCGTTGGGTGGGGGCACGCCAGGCCAGAGACCCAGTACTTC. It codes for CSVGWGHARPETQYF.

The CDR3 nucleotides are TGCAGCGTTGGGGACAGCATTGGACAGCCCCAGCATTTT. Its protein is CSVGDSIGQPQHF. This chain connects TRBV29-1 to TRBJ1-5; 7 bases are a match to TRBD1. The trim removed 4 bases at V and 7 bases at J, leaving 7 bases unmatched. The CDR3 extends over 13 amino acids. CDR1 and CDR2 (germline): SQVTM, ANQGSEA.

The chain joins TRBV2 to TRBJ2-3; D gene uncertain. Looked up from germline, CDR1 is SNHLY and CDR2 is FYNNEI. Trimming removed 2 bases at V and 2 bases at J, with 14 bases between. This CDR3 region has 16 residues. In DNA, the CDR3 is TGTGCCAGCAGTGAATTAGTTCGCAGAGACACAGATACGCAGTATTTT. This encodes CASSELVRRDTDTQYF.

The CDR3 spells CASSGQGAGQPQHF. The CDR3 DNA follows: TGTGCCAGCAGCGGCCAGGGGGCTGGGCAGCCCCAGCATTTT. J is TRBJ1-5 and V is TRBV2; 8 nucleotides match TRBD1. Germline lookup yields CDR1 SNHLY and CDR2 FYNNEI. V lost 6 bases, J lost 7 bases, and 8 bases stayed unmatched. This CDR3 spans 14 amino acids.

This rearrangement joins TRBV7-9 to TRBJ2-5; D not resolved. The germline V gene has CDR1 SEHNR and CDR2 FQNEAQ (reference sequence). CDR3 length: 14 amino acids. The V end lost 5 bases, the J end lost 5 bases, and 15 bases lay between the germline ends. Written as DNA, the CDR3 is TGTGCCAGCAGCCCCCCTGTGCTGGGGGAGACCCAGTACTTC. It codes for CASSPPVLGETQYF.

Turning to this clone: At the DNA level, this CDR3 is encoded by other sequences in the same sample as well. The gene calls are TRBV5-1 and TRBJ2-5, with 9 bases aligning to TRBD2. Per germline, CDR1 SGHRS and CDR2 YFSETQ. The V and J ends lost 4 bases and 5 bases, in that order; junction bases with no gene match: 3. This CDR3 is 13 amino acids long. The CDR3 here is CASSPGLAETQYF. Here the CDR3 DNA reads TGCGCCAGCAGCCCGGGACTAGCTGAGACCCAGTACTTC.

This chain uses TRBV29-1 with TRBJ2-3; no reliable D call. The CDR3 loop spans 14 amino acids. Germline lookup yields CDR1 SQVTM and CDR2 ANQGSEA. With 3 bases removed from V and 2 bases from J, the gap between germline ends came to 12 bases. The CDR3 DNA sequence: TGCAGCGTTGATGGTTACTACTCCACAGATACGCAGTATTTT. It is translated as CSVDGYYSTDTQYF.

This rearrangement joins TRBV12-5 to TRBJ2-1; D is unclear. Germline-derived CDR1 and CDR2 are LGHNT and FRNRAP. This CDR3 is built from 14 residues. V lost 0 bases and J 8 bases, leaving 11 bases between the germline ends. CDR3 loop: CASGLVGSWDEQFF. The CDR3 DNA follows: TGTGCTAGTGGTTTGGTTGGTTCTTGGGATGAGCAGTTCTTC.

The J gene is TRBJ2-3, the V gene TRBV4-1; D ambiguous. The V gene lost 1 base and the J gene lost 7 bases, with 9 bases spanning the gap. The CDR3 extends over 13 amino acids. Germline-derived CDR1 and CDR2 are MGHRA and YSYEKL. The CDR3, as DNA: TGCGCCAGCAGCCAAGGCCGTACAAATACGCAGTATTTT. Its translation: CASSQGRTNTQYF.

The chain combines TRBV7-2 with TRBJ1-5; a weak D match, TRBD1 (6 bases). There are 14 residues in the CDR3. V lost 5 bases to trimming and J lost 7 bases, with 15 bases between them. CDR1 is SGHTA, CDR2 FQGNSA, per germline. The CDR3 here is CASSKGRGIQPQHF. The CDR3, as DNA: TGTGCCAGCAGCAAAGGCAGGGGCATACAGCCCCAGCATTTT.

For the CDR3, the DNA is TGCGCCAGCAGCCTGGGACAGGGGGCGTCTGGGGCCAACGTCCTGACTTTC. Amino acids: CASSLGQGASGANVLTF. The chain is built from TRBV5-1 and TRBJ2-6, with 12 bases lining up with TRBD1. Germline V gene sequence: CDR1 SGHRS, CDR2 YFSETQ. The CDR3 extends over 17 amino acids. The J segment lost 1 base and the V segment lost 4 bases, leaving 3 bases of the junction unmatched.

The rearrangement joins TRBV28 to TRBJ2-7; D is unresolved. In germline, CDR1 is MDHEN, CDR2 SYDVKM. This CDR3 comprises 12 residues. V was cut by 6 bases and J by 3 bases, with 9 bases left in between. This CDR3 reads CASSEDNYEQYF. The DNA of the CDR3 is TGTGCCAGCAGCGAAGACAACTACGAGCAGTACTTC.

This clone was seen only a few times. Written as DNA, the CDR3 is TGTGCCAGCTCACCACCGGGGAGAAACGCGAACACCGGGGAGCTGTTTTTT. Translated, it gives CASSPPGRNANTGELFF. J is TRBJ2-2 and V is TRBV18, with a tentative D call TRBD2 (5 bases). The CDR3 has 17 amino acids. V was clipped by 0 bases and J by 0 bases, with 11 bases between them. CDR1 is KGHSH and CDR2 is LQKENI in the germline V gene. Full variable domain (outside the CDR3, taken from reference TRBV18 and TRBJ2-2): NAGVMQNPRHLVRRRGQEARLRCSPMKGHSHVYWYRQLPEEGLKFMVYLQKENIIDESGMPKERFSAEFPKEGPSILRIQQVVRGDSAAYFCASSPPGRNANTGELFFGEGSRLTVL.